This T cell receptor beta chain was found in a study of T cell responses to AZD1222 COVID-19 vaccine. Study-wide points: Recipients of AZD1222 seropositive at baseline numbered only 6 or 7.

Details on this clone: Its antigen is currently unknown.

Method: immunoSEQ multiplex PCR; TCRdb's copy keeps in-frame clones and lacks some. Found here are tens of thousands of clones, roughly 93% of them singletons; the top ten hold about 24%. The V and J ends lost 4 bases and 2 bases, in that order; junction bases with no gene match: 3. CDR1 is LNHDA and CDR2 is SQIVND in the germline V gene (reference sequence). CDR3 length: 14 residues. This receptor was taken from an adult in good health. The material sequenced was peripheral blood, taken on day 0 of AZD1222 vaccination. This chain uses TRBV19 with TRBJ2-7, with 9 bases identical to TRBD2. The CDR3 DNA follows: TGTGCCAGTAGTAGCGGGGGGGCCGCCTACGAGCAGTACTTC. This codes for CASSSGGAAYEQYF.